Each of the 24 T cell receptor beta chains below was sequenced from the same sample in a study of beta chain features in type 1 diabetes. cDNA synthesis used the whole RNA isolate, giving expressed TCRB sequences. Method: immunoSEQ multiplex PCR; TCRdb's copy keeps in-frame clones and lacks some. The repertoire includes around 15,000 clones, 40% to 45% of them detected once, and under 0.6% sits in the top ten. The specimen was stem cell memory CD4+ T cells from blood. Source of these receptors: a woman in her thirties or forties in good health.

In its sample, this clone was seen a few times. The chain recombines TRBV7-8 with TRBJ1-1; D unclear. CDR1 and CDR2 (germline): SGHVS, FQNEAQ. V lost 0 bases and J 3 bases, leaving 5 bases between the germline ends. The CDR3 contains 13 residues. The CDR3 nucleotides are TGTGCCAGCAGCTTAGCTTTATACACTGAAGCTTTCTTT. The encoded protein is CASSLALYTEAFF.

The chain joins TRBV5-1 to TRBJ1-2; the D gene is possibly TRBD1 (6 bases). The CDR3 is 15 amino acids. The ends were cut back, 5 bases at V and 4 bases at J, with 18 bases in the middle. The germline gives CDR1 SGHRS, CDR2 YFSETQ. CDR3 in DNA: TGCGCCAGCAGACAGTCGACAGGACTTGGCTATGGCTACACCTTC. This encodes CASRQSTGLGYGYTF.

The chain has TRBV4-1 and TRBJ2-5; 9 nucleotides match TRBD1. Matching the DNA end better, TRBJ2-7 makes the J call doubtful. This CDR3 contains 15 residues. The V gene's germline CDR1 is MGHRA and CDR2 YSYEKL. CDR3 coding DNA: TGCGCCAGCAGCTTTGGGACAGGGAACTCCTACGAGCAGTACTTC. This codes for CASSFGTGNSYEQYF.

The gene calls are TRBV5-5 and TRBJ2-3; TRBD2 might be the D (7 bases). The V gene's germline CDR1 is SGHKS and CDR2 YYEKEE (reference sequence). The V gene lost 5 bases and the J gene lost 6 bases, with 19 bases spanning the gap. This CDR3 is built from 15 residues. CDR3 sequence: CASSYSGGPGDTQYF. The CDR3 DNA reads TGTGCCAGCAGTTACTCGGGGGGCCCTGGGGATACGCAGTATTTT.

In nucleotides, the CDR3 is TGCGCCAGCTGCAGACAGCCTCCGAACACTGAAGCTTTCTTT. Its protein is CASCRQPPNTEAFF. V usage is TRBV5-1 and J usage is TRBJ1-1; TRBD1 might be the D (5 bases). V was shortened by 7 bases and J by 1 base, with 14 bases between the two germline ends. The CDR3 spans 14 residues. Per germline, CDR1 SGHRS and CDR2 YFSETQ.

The chain uses TRBV2 and TRBJ2-2, with 8 bases identical to TRBD1. Trimming took 5 bases from V and 4 from J; bases not matched to a gene: 3. The CDR3 is 14 amino acids. Germline-derived CDR1 and CDR2 are SNHLY and FYNNEI. As DNA, the CDR3 is TGTGCCAGCAGTAGACAGGGGACCACCGGGGAGCTGTTTTTT. This encodes CASSRQGTTGELFF. Variable domain in full (rest from reference TRBV2 and TRBJ2-2): EPEVTQTPSHQVTQMGQEVILRCVPISNHLYFYWYRQILGQKVEFLVSFYNNEISEKSEIFDDQFSVERPDGSNFTLKIRSTKLEDSAMYFCASSRQGTTGELFFGEGSRLTVL.

This clone was seen only a few times. The chain recombines TRBV29-1 with TRBJ2-7, with 8 bases aligning to TRBD1. Germline CDR1 reads SQVTM; CDR2 reads ANQGSEA. Trimming cost V 2 bases and J 4 bases; bases outside gene matches: 4. The CDR3 covers 13 residues. CDR3 nucleotides: TGCAGCGTTGAAACTACAGGGGGGTACGAGCAGTACTTC. As protein: CSVETTGGYEQYF.

The genes are TRBV18 and TRBJ2-3; TRBD2 might be the D (6 bases). V was trimmed by 2 bases and J by 5 bases, leaving 8 bases between them. Germline CDR1 KGHSH, CDR2 LQKENI. This CDR3 contains 13 residues. This CDR3 is CASSPREEDTQYF. CDR3 coding DNA: TGTGCCAGCTCACCAAGGGAGGAAGATACGCAGTATTTT.

This clone was seen more than once but under ten times. This rearrangement joins TRBV5-1 to TRBJ2-7; TRBD1 aligns across 9 bases. With 0 bases clipped from V and 1 base from J, the junction kept 5 bases outside the gene matches. The length of the CDR3 is 16 residues. Germline CDR1 is SGHRS and CDR2 is YFSETQ. This CDR3 is CASSLEGTGFSYEQYF. CDR3 in DNA: TGCGCCAGCAGCTTGGAGGGGACAGGGTTTTCCTACGAGCAGTACTTC. The whole variable domain, filled in from reference TRBV5-1 and TRBJ2-7, reads KAGVTQTPRYLIKTRGQQVTLSCSPISGHRSVSWYQQTPGQGLQFLFEYFSETQRNKGNFPGRFSGRQFSNSRSEMNVSTLELGDSALYLCASSLEGTGFSYEQYFGPGTRLTVT.

This chain joins TRBV5-1 and TRBJ1-1; TRBD1 agrees at 8 bases. Germline V CDR1 and CDR2: SGHRS, YFSETQ. Trimming cost V 2 bases and J 0 bases; bases outside gene matches: 3. The CDR3 length is 15 residues. The chain's CDR3 is CASSFEGQVNTEAFF. The CDR3, as DNA: TGCGCCAGCAGCTTTGAGGGACAGGTGAACACTGAAGCTTTCTTT.

This chain uses TRBV5-5 with TRBJ1-5, with a tentative D call TRBD1 (6 bases). V gave up 1 base and J gave up 0 bases, with 17 bases separating them. CDR1 SGHKS and CDR2 YYEKEE come from the germline V gene (reference sequence). The CDR3 sequence is 18 residues long. CDR3 in amino acids: CASSLLHGQGNSNQPQHF. Written as DNA, the CDR3 is TGTGCCAGCAGCTTGTTGCACGGGCAGGGGAATAGCAATCAGCCCCAGCATTTT. The complete variable domain, with remaining parts taken from reference TRBV5-5 and TRBJ1-5, reads DAGVTQSPTHLIKTRGQQVTLRCSPISGHKSVSWYQQVLGQGPQFIFQYYEKEERGRGNFPDRFSARQFPNYSSELNVNALLLGDSALYLCASSLLHGQGNSNQPQHFGDGTRLSIL.

The rearrangement links TRBV9 to TRBJ2-1; 8 bases match TRBD2. V shed 4 bases, J shed 0 bases, and the junction held 3 bases outside the gene matches. The CDR3 consists of 15 residues. Germline values: CDR1 SGDLS, CDR2 YYNGEE. CDR3 in amino acids: CASSPSGGSYNEQFF. CDR3 nucleotide sequence: TGTGCCAGCAGCCCAAGCGGGGGCTCCTACAATGAGCAGTTCTTC.

On this clone itself: One junction end disagrees with the germline gene, perhaps due to a read error. CDR3 sequence (DNA): TGTGACAGCAGCGTACAAATAGCGGGGGCCTCAGATACGCAGTATTTT. Encoded protein: CDSSVQIAGASDTQYF. The chain combines TRBV9 with TRBJ2-3, with 9 bases that match TRBD2. Germline-derived CDR1 and CDR2 are SGDLS and YYNGEE. CDR3 size: 16 residues.

This clone has a handful of counts. One end of the junction does not line up with germline, which may come from a read error. The genes are TRBV10-3 and TRBJ1-2; D possibly corresponds to TRBD1 (6 bases). The germline V gene has CDR1 ENHRY and CDR2 SYGVKD. CDR3 length: 17 amino acids. The DNA of the CDR3 is TGTGCCAGCAGTTACACAACCAGCCAGGGGAGCATGGCTGGCTACACCTTC. Encoded protein: CASSYTTSQGSMAGYTF.

V and J are TRBV6-5 and TRBJ1-2; no reliable D call. The CDR3 totals 10 residues. The V end lost 9 bases, the J end lost 7 bases, and 9 bases lay between the germline ends. In germline, CDR1 is MNHEY, CDR2 SVGAGI. The CDR3 region has the DNA TGTGCCAGGGAGGGCTGTGGCTACACCTTC. It translates to CAREGCGYTF.

The chain is built from TRBV6-5 and TRBJ1-2, with a weak D call TRBD1 (6 bases). There are 13 residues in the CDR3. From germline, CDR1 is MNHEY and CDR2 SVGAGI. V lost 5 bases and J 8 bases, leaving 15 bases between the germline ends. Written as DNA, the CDR3 is TGTGCCAGCAGTACCACAGGGCCAGGCGGCTACACCTTC. Protein: CASSTTGPGGYTF.

This clone was seen more than once but under ten times. The gene calls are TRBV10-3 and TRBJ2-5; D might be TRBD2 (5 bases). Germline CDR1 and CDR2: ENHRY and SYGVKD. Trimming took 2 bases from V and 2 from J, leaving 9 bases between them. CDR3 length: 14 amino acids. The CDR3 region has the DNA TGTGCCATCAGTGAGAGTCGCGGGCAAGAGACCCAGTACTTC. Translated, it gives CAISESRGQETQYF.

J is TRBJ2-7 and V is TRBV5-1, with TRBD1 identical over 7 bases. The germline V gene encodes CDR1 SGHRS and CDR2 YFSETQ. V shed 4 bases and J 0 bases; nucleotides not matched to a gene: 4. The CDR3 consists of 14 residues. CDR3 in DNA: TGCGCCAGCAGCATGACAGGGAGCTCCTACGAGCAGTACTTC. This gives the protein CASSMTGSSYEQYF.

There are a few counts of this clone. The chain has TRBV29-1 and TRBJ2-7; the match to TRBD2 covers 7 bases. Germline trimming cut 7 bases from V and 6 bases from J; bases unmatched to any gene: 12. The CDR3 contains 13 residues. Germline V gene lookup returns CDR1 SQVTM and CDR2 ANQGSEA. The CDR3 loop is CSAREGRDTEQYF. CDR3 sequence (DNA): TGCAGCGCTAGGGAGGGCAGGGATACCGAGCAGTACTTC.

This clone has only a few counts. The chain couples TRBV6-5 to TRBJ2-5; 10 nucleotides agree with TRBD2. Trimming took 5 bases from V and 3 from J; bases not matched to a gene: 6. There are 15 residues in the CDR3. CDR1 is MNHEY, CDR2 SVGAGI, per germline. DNA of the CDR3: TGTGCCAGCAGTATCAGAGGACTAGCGGAAGAGACCCAGTACTTC. Protein: CASSIRGLAEETQYF.

This sequence joins TRBV5-1 and TRBJ2-4; TRBD1 might be the D (6 bases). Deletions cut 7 bases from V and 12 bases from J, with 23 bases between. Germline V gene data show CDR1 as SGHRS and CDR2 as YFSETQ. There are 14 residues in the CDR3. CDR3 amino acids: CASSHGSPRGTQYF. The CDR3 bases are TGCGCCAGCTCGCATGGCAGTCCGAGGGGGACTCAGTACTTC. Using reference TRBV5-1 and TRBJ2-4 for the parts outside the CDR3, the full variable domain is KAGVTQTPRYLIKTRGQQVTLSCSPISGHRSVSWYQQTPGQGLQFLFEYFSETQRNKGNFPGRFSGRQFSNSRSEMNVSTLELGDSALYLCASSHGSPRGTQYFGAGTRLSVL.

The chain links TRBV5-4 to TRBJ2-7, with D unclear. Germline CDR1 reads SGHNT; CDR2 reads YYREEE (reference sequence). V lost 3 bases and J 0 bases, leaving 10 bases between the germline ends. The CDR3 has 14 residues. The chain's CDR3 is CASSYRLDSYEQYF. In nucleotides, the CDR3 is TGTGCCAGCAGCTACCGACTGGACTCCTACGAGCAGTACTTC.

This sequence joins TRBV11-2 and TRBJ2-5; 13 nucleotides agree with TRBD2. The CDR3 covers 16 residues. J was trimmed by 7 bases and V by 0 bases; bases with no gene match: 5. CDR1 SGHAT and CDR2 FQNNGV come from the germline V gene. The CDR3 protein is CASSLDPGLAGPTQYF. The DNA of the CDR3 is TGTGCCAGCAGCTTAGACCCGGGACTAGCGGGGCCGACCCAGTACTTC.

The rearrangement uses TRBV5-1 and TRBJ2-1; 9 nucleotides agree with TRBD2. From germline, CDR1 is SGHRS and CDR2 YFSETQ. The CDR3 is 16 residues long. V was clipped by 2 bases and J by 8 bases; unmatched bases: 11. CDR3 sequence: CASSFAERGDADEQFF. In DNA form, the CDR3 reads TGCGCCAGCAGCTTTGCCGAGCGGGGGGATGCGGATGAGCAGTTCTTC. The full variable domain, rest sourced from reference TRBV5-1 and TRBJ2-1, is KAGVTQTPRYLIKTRGQQVTLSCSPISGHRSVSWYQQTPGQGLQFLFEYFSETQRNKGNFPGRFSGRQFSNSRSEMNVSTLELGDSALYLCASSFAERGDADEQFFGPGTRLTVL.